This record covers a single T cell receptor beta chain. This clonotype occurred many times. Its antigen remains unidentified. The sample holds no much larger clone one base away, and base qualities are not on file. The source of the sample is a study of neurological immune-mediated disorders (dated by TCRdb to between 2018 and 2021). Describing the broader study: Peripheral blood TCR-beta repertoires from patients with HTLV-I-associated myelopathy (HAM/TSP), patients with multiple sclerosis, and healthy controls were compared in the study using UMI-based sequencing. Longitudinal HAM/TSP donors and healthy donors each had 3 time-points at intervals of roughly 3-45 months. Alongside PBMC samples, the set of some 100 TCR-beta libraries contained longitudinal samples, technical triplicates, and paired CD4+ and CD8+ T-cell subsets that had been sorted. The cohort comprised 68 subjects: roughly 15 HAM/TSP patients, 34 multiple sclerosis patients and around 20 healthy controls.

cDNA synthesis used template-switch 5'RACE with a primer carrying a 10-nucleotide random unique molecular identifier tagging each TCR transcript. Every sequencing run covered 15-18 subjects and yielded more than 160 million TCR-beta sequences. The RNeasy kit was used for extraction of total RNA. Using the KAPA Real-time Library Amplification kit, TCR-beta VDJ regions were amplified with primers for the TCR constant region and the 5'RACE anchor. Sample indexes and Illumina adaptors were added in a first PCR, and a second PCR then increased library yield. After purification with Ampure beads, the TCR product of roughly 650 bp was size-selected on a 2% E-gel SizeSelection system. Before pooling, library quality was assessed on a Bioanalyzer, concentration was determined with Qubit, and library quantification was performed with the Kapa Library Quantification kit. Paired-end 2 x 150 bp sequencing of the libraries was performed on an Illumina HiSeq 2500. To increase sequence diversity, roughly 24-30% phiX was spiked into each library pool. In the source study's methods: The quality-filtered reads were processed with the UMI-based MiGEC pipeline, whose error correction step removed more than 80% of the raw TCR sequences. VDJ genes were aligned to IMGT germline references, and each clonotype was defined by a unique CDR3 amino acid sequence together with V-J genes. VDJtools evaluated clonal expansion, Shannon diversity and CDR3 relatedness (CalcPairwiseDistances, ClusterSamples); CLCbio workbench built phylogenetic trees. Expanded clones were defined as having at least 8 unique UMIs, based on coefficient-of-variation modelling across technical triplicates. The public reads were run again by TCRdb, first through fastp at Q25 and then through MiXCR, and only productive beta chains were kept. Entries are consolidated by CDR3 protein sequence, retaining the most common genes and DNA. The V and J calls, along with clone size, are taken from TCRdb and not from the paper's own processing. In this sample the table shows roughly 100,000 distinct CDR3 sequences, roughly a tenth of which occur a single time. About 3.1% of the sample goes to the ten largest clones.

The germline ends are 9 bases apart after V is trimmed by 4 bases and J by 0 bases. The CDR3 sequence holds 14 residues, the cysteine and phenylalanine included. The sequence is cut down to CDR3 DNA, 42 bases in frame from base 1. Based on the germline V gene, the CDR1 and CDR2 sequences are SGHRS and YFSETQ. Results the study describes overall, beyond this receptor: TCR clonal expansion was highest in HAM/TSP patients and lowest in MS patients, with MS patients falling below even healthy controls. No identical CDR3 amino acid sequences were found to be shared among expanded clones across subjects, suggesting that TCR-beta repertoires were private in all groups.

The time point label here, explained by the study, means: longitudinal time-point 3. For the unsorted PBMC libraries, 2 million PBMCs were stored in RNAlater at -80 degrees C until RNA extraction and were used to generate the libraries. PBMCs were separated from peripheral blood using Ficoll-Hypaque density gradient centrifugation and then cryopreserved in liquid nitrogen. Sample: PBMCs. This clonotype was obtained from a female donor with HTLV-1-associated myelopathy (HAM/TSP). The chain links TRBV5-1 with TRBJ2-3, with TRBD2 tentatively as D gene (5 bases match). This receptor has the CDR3 CASSPRGSTDTQYF. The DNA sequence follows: TGCGCCAGCAGCCCTCGGGGTAGCACAGATACGCAGTATTTT.